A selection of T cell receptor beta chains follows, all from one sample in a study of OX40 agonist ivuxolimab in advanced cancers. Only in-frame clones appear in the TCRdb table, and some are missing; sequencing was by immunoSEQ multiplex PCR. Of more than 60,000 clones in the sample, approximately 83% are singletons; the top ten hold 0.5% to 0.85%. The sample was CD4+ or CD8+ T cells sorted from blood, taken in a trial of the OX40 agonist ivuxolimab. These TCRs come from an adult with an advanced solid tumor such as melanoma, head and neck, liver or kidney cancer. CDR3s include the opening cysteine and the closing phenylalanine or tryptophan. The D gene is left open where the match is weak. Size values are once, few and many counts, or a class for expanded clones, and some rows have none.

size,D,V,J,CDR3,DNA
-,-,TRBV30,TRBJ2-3,CAWSPRDTQYF,TGTGCCTGGAGTCCGAGGGATACGCAGTATTTT
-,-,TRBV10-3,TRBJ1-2,CAISTDTNYGYTF,TGTGCCATCTCGACAGATACTAACTATGGCTACACCTTC
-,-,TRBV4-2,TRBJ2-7,CASSPGSGVAYEQYF,TGTGCCAGCAGCCCCGGGAGCGGAGTGGCCTACGAGCAGTACTTC
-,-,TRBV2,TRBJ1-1,CASSVSGRNTEAFF,TGTGCCAGCAGTGTGTCAGGGAGGAACACTGAAGCTTTCTTT
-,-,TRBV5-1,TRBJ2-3,CASSPRQSSSTDTQYF,TGCGCCAGCAGCCCCCGACAGTCGTCTAGCACAGATACGCAGTATTTT
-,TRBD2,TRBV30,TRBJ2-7,CAWEKRGPYEQYF,TGTGCCTGGGAGAAGCGGGGGCCGTACGAGCAGTACTTC
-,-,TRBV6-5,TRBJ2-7,CASSSGTASSYEQYF,TGTGCCAGCTCTTCCGGGACGGCCAGCTCCTACGAGCAGTACTTC
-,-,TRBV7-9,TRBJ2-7,CASSQPTPPEQYF,TGTGCCAGCAGCCAACCCACCCCCCCCGAGCAGTACTTC
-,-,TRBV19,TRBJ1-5,CASSIMVGSNQPQHF,TGTGCCAGTAGTATAATGGTAGGAAGCAATCAGCCCCAGCATTTT
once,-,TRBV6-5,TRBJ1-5,CASSYIYGANQPQHF,TGTGCCAGCAGCTATATATACGGGGCGAATCAGCCCCAGCATTTT
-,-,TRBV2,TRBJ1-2,CASSEADGYTF,TGTGCCAGCAGTGAGGCTGATGGCTACACCTTC
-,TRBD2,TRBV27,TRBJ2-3,CASSSRLAGRSDTQYF,TGTGCCAGCAGTTCCAGACTAGCGGGGCGGTCAGATACGCAGTATTTT
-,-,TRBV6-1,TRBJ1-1,CASSEHMNTEAFF,TGTGCCAGCAGTGAACATATGAACACTGAAGCTTTCTTT
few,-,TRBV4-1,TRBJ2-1,CASSQEGSGGSYNEQFF,TGCGCCAGCAGCCAAGAGGGTAGCGGTGGCTCCTACAATGAGCAGTTCTTC
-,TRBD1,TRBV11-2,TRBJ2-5,CASSRGQAAQETQYF,TGTGCCAGCAGCCGTGGACAGGCCGCCCAAGAGACCCAGTACTTC
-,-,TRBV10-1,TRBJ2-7,CASSLTRAAEQYF,TGCGCCAGCAGTTTGACTAGGGCGGCCGAGCAGTACTTC
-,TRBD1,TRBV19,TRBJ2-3,CASADRVSADTQYF,TGTGCCAGCGCCGACAGGGTCAGCGCAGATACGCAGTATTTT
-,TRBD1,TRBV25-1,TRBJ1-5,CASSEGDSSNQPQHF,TGTGCCAGCAGTGAAGGGGACAGTAGCAATCAGCCCCAGCATTTT
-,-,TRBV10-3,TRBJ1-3,CAISEPAGAGNTIYF,TGTGCCATCAGTGAGCCAGCGGGGGCCGGAAACACCATATATTTT
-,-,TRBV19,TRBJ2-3,CATRDLRTDTQYF,TGTGCCACCCGGGACTTAAGGACAGATACGCAGTATTTT
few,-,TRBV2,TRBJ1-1,CASIPLVQGGAEAFF,TGTGCCAGCATTCCGCTGGTCCAGGGCGGGGCTGAAGCTTTCTTT
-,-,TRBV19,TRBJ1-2,CASSISSGMSEDLSGYTF,TGTGCCAGTAGTATAAGTTCAGGGATGTCTGAAGATTTGAGTGGCTACACCTTC
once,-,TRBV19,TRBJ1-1,CASSITVNTEAFF,TGTGCCAGTAGTATCACAGTGAACACTGAAGCTTTCTTT
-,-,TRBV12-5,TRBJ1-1,CASGLVNLGAGAFF,TGTGCTAGTGGTTTGGTAAACCTGGGAGCAGGGGCTTTCTTT
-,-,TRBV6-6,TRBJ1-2,CASSWGAEFGYGYTF,TGTGCCAGCAGTTGGGGGGCGGAATTTGGCTATGGCTACACCTTC
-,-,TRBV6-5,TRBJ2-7,CASSYSTLGASAEQYF,TGTGCCAGCAGTTACTCGACTTTAGGGGCCTCCGCCGAGCAGTACTTC
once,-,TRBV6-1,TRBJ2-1,CASRGPLSSYNEQFF,TGTGCCAGCAGGGGGCCCCTAAGCTCCTACAATGAGCAGTTCTTC
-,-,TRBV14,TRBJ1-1,CASSQGTGTWTEAFF,TGTGCCAGCAGCCAAGGAACAGGGACGTGGACTGAAGCTTTCTTT
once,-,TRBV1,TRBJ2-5,CTSSPQGQETQYF,TGCACCAGCAGCCCCCAGGGCCAAGAGACCCAGTACTTC
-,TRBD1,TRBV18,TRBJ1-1,CASSPGDRAQVAEAFF,TGTGCCAGCTCACCTGGTGACAGGGCCCAGGTAGCTGAAGCTTTCTTT
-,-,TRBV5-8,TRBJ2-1,CASSLVVLSSYNEQFF,TGTGCCAGCAGCTTGGTGGTCTTGAGCTCCTACAATGAGCAGTTCTTC
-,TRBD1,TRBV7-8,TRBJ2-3,CASSLDRQGRLSTDTQYF,TGTGCCAGCAGCTTGGATCGACAGGGAAGGCTTAGCACAGATACGCAGTATTTT
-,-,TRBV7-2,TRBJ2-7,CASSLSGEFFYEQYF,TGTGCCAGCAGCTTATCTGGGGAGTTTTTTTACGAGCAGTACTTC
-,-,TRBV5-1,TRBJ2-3,CASSLLPSTDTQYF,TGCGCCAGCAGCCTATTACCCAGCACAGATACGCAGTATTTT
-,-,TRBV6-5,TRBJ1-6,CASNGQMNSPLHF,TGTGCCAGCAATGGACAGATGAATTCACCCCTCCACTTT